The clone carrying this T cell receptor beta chain was picked up a small number of times. With a J-beta primer mix and a sample-barcoded 5' primer, a second PCR ran about 7 to 11 cycles. In TCRdb, the 5' RACE reads were re-called with MiXCR into one record per CDR3 protein. The sample records some 900,000 distinct CDR3 sequences, under 35% being singletons. The data belong to a study of blood T cells in healthy people across ages. The CDR3 length is 16 residues. V was pared by 5 bases and J by 0 bases, with 16 bases between. Source material: blood. This clonotype was obtained from a woman at least 80 years old in good health. The chain is built from TRBV12-3 or TRBV12-4 and TRBJ1-1; D might be TRBD1 (6 bases). CDR3 in DNA: TGTGCCAGCAGTCTAAGTGGACAGAGCATGAACACTGAAGCTTTCTTT. This encodes CASSLSGQSMNTEAFF.